A single sample gave rise to the 6 T cell receptor beta chains below, sequenced in a study of cytomegalovirus exposure and HLA in healthy donors listed by TCRdb under 2017. Library construction relied on the immunoSEQ multiplex PCR assay. The multiplex PCR relied on a mix of 60 forward primers for TCR Vbeta segments and 13 reverse primers for TCR Jbeta segments. The immuneACCESS repertoire file appears here via TCRdb, limited to in-frame rearrangements. These files lack a portion of the clones; in checked studies, under half of the deficit traces to unresolved V genes, and the cause of the others is not known. For this sample there are about 150,000 clones; less than 90% appear just once. The biggest ten clones account for around 6.5% of the sample. Material: PBMCs. The receptors come from a male donor in good health and CMV-seropositive.

The rearrangement uses TRBV28 and TRBJ2-7, with D uncertain. This CDR3 has 16 amino acids. Deletions cut 0 bases from V and 1 base from J, with 13 bases between. Germline CDR1 MDHEN, CDR2 SYDVKM. The CDR3 spells CASSLWRLSLSYEQYF. CDR3 DNA sequence: TGTGCCAGCAGTTTATGGAGGTTAAGTTTATCCTACGAGCAGTACTTC.

The CDR3: CAWREQGNEQYF. The CDR3 DNA reads as TGTGCCTGGAGGGAACAGGGCAACGAGCAGTACTTC. The chain carries TRBV30 and TRBJ2-7; tentatively, D is TRBD1 (6 bases). V shed 3 bases and J shed 5 bases, with 11 bases lying between them. The CDR3 is 12 amino acids. Germline values: CDR1 GTSNPN, CDR2 SVGIG (reference sequence).

The chain carries TRBV7-8 and TRBJ2-5; TRBD2 is a possible D gene (6 bases). Trimming pared 1 base from V and 10 bases from J, leaving 10 bases between. Germline V gives CDR1 SGHVS, CDR2 FQNEAQ. CDR3 length equals 12 residues. CDR3 bases: TGTGCCAGCAGCTTAGGACTAGAGGACCAGTACTTC. Translated: CASSLGLEDQYF. Variable domain in full (rest from reference TRBV7-8 and TRBJ2-5): GAGVSQSPRYKVAKRGQDVALRCDPISGHVSLFWYQQALGQGPEFLTYFQNEAQLDKSGLPSDRFFAERPEGSVSTLKIQRTQQEDSAVYLCASSLGLEDQYFGPGTRLLVL.

The chain couples TRBV10-2 to TRBJ2-3; D possibly corresponds to TRBD2 (5 bases). The germline gives CDR1 WSHSY, CDR2 SAAADI. The CDR3 runs 14 residues. The V end lost 1 base, the J end lost 5 bases, and 10 bases lay between the germline ends. CDR3 nucleotide sequence: TGCGCCAGCAGTGAGTGGGGAGAGCTAGATACGCAGTATTTT. Its translation: CASSEWGELDTQYF.

This chain connects TRBV5-1 to TRBJ1-2; D is possibly TRBD1 (6 bases). V gave up 2 bases and J gave up 5 bases, with 10 bases separating them. There are 13 residues in the CDR3. CDR1 and CDR2 from the germline V gene are SGHRS and YFSETQ. CDR3 in DNA: TGCGCCAGCAGCTTCGACAGGTCGTATGGCTACACCTTC. Its protein is CASSFDRSYGYTF.

This clone is labeled as medium-sized (0.01 to 0.1%). The rearrangement links TRBV5-4 to TRBJ1-1; no definite D call. Deletions cut 3 bases from V and 1 base from J, with 10 bases between. Germline CDR1 is SGHNT and CDR2 is YYREEE (reference sequence). This CDR3 region has 14 residues. CDR3 nucleotide sequence: TGTGCCAGCAGCTCTCCCGCCGGGAACACTGAAGCTTTCTTT. Encoded protein: CASSSPAGNTEAFF.